This TCR beta chain was recorded in a study of T cells in localized non-small cell lung cancer. Overall study results and limits: For the top 100 tumor clones, a median about 50 also appeared in adjacent lung. Uninvolved nearby lung showed the greatest T cell clonality, exceeding that found in tumor. Heterogeneity remains possible because sequencing was limited to only one tumor region.

Adjacent lung, free of atypia, was sampled at least 2 cm from the tumor margin. J gave up 7 bases and V 3 bases, and 6 bases lay outside the gene matches. CDR1 is SGDLS and CDR2 is YYNGEE in the germline V gene. The CDR3 has 14 residues. This table comes from immunoSEQ multiplex PCR, and its TCRdb copy is limited to in-frame clones, with some not included. The sample has 6,300 or so clones, roughly 15% seen once. This clone was detected a few times. Antigen specificity is unknown. The sequence was obtained from a male donor at least 60 years old with stage II squamous cell lung carcinoma. The chain joins TRBV9 to TRBJ2-1, with 8 bases aligning to TRBD1. The sample here was normal lung tissue next to the tumor, taken before any cancer treatment. In nucleotides, the CDR3 is TGTGCCAGCAGCGGACAGGGGTTCGGTAATGAGCAGTTCTTC. Protein sequence: CASSGQGFGNEQFF.